Presented here are 9 T cell receptor beta chains from one specimen sequenced in a study of identical twins. TCRdb called the 5' RACE reads again in MiXCR, with one record for every CDR3 protein. In the table there are some 790,000 distinct CDR3 sequences, 18% of which are singletons. The same data also contributed to another study, on T cells expressing NK-cell markers.

The sample consisted of PBMCs. These TCRs come from a woman aged 18-30 years in good health.

The sample holds a few counts of this clonotype. This chain uses TRBV29-1 with TRBJ2-7; TRBD1 matches 9 bases. Germline V CDR1 and CDR2: SQVTM, ANQGSEA. The CDR3 totals 14 residues. The V segment lost 7 bases and the J segment 4 bases; nucleotides outside the gene matches: 11. This CDR3 reads CSASIDRGVYEQYF. The CDR3 coding sequence is TGCAGCGCTTCGATCGACAGGGGGGTTTACGAGCAGTACTTC.

V gene TRBV6-2 or TRBV6-3 combines with J gene TRBJ2-3, with D uncertain. Germline V CDR1 and CDR2: MNHEY, SVGEGT. The CDR3 runs 14 residues. Trimming took off 2 bases at V and 2 bases at J, with 8 bases between the two ends. The CDR3 sequence is CASSYGVATDTQYF. Here the CDR3 DNA reads TGTGCCAGCAGTTACGGGGTCGCCACAGATACGCAGTATTTT.

The V gene is TRBV20-1, the J gene TRBJ2-1, with a weak D call TRBD2 (6 bases). This CDR3 contains 14 residues. Germline-derived CDR1 and CDR2 are DFQATT and SNEGSKA (reference sequence). V lost 4 bases, J lost 3 bases, and 13 bases lay in between. The CDR3 nucleotides are TGCAGTGCTAAAAGGCGGGGCCTCTACAATGAGCAGTTCTTC. Its protein product is CSAKRRGLYNEQFF.

This CDR3 reads CASSQDHRGETQYF. In nucleotides, the CDR3 is TGTGCCAGCAGCCAAGATCACCGGGGGGAGACCCAGTACTTC. The rearrangement joins TRBV4-2 to TRBJ2-5; possibly TRBD2 for D (6 bases). The CDR3 runs to 14 residues. Looked up from germline, CDR1 is LGHNA and CDR2 is YNFKEQ. Between the trimmed V and J ends, which lost 0 bases and 5 bases, there was a span of 10 bases.

The rearrangement links TRBV5-6 to TRBJ1-2, with 7 bases identical to TRBD1. There are 15 residues in the CDR3. The germline gives CDR1 SGHDT, CDR2 YYEEEE. The V gene end was trimmed by 0 bases and the J gene end by 8 bases; junction bases not matched to a gene: 10. The CDR3 region has the DNA TGTGCCAGCAGCTTGGTTAGGGGGCCCGATTCGGGCTACACCTTC. This encodes CASSLVRGPDSGYTF.

The gene calls are TRBV18 and TRBJ2-5, with 8 bases lining up with TRBD2. Germline values: CDR1 KGHSH, CDR2 LQKENI. V lost 2 bases and J lost 5; bases outside the gene matches: 7. The CDR3 runs to 15 residues. Written as DNA, the CDR3 is TGTGCCAGCTCACCAGGCAGCGGGAGTGCCGAGACCCAGTACTTC. Translated, it gives CASSPGSGSAETQYF. Using reference TRBV18 and TRBJ2-5 for the parts outside the CDR3, the full variable domain is NAGVMQNPRHLVRRRGQEARLRCSPMKGHSHVYWYRQLPEEGLKFMVYLQKENIIDESGMPKERFSAEFPKEGPSILRIQQVVRGDSAAYFCASSPGSGSAETQYFGPGTRLLVL.

This clonotype was picked up a small number of times. The rearrangement joins TRBV7-8 to TRBJ2-1; D not resolved. Looked up from germline, CDR1 is SGHVS and CDR2 is FQNEAQ. This CDR3 is built from 14 residues. Trimming took off 5 bases at V and 5 bases at J, with 13 bases between the two ends. CDR3 DNA: TGTGCCAGCAGCCGATACTCGCTGGACAATGAGCAGTTCTTC. As protein: CASSRYSLDNEQFF.

The chain links TRBV29-1 to TRBJ2-7; tentative D call: TRBD2 (6 bases). Looked up from germline, CDR1 is SQVTM and CDR2 is ANQGSEA. The V gene lost 7 bases and the J gene lost 7 bases, with 26 bases spanning the gap. The CDR3 is 15 amino acids. The CDR3 protein is CSAYTVPGDSREQYF. Here the CDR3 DNA reads TGCAGCGCCTATACGGTGCCGGGAGATAGTCGGGAGCAGTACTTC.

The chain recombines TRBV7-2 with TRBJ2-3, with D possibly called TRBD1 or TRBD2 (5 bases each). This CDR3 contains 11 residues. Looked up from germline, CDR1 is SGHTA and CDR2 is FQGNSA. Trimming took off 4 bases at V and 10 bases at J, with 9 bases between the two ends. In DNA form, the CDR3 reads TGTGCCAGCAGCTCACTGGGACCGCAGTATTTT. Translation: CASSSLGPQYF.